This record concerns one T cell receptor beta chain sequence. What it recognizes is unknown. This specimen comes from a study of early T cells in non-severe SARS-CoV-2 infection. About the study: Chains stayed unpaired after sequencing of bulk RNA from unsorted whole blood.

Study-level findings and limits: VDJdb matching, biased toward anti-spike CD8 responses, missed private and CD4 specificities.

The CDR3 is made up of 15 amino acids. Trimming removed 5 bases from V and 2 bases from J, with 16 bases in between. Germline CDR1 and CDR2: MDHEN and SYDVKM. Individual cDNA molecules were tagged with unique molecular identifiers. TCRdb fed the 5' RACE reads into MiXCR, producing one record per CDR3 protein. Of about 72,000 distinct CDR3 sequences detected, less than 9.5% appear once; the ten largest clones hold roughly 3.2%. The chain carries TRBV28 and TRBJ2-7; D remains unclear. This TCR came from an adult who was a healthcare worker with PCR-confirmed SARS-CoV-2 infection or an uninfected control (not recorded which). Sequencing was carried out using whole blood. This CDR3 is CASSRPGRRTYEQYF. Written as DNA, the CDR3 is TGTGCCAGCAGTCGACCTGGACGGAGAACCTACGAGCAGTACTTC.